Shown below are 10 T cell receptor beta chains from a single sample sequenced in a study of blood T cell repertoires in COVID-19. TCRdb keeps only in-frame clones here, not all; method: immunoSEQ multiplex PCR. The sample contains 300,000 to 350,000 clones, approximately 90% of which appear only once. The sequencing sample was made of peripheral blood. The source is a woman aged 30 to 39 with COVID-19, enrolled during active disease.

The chain is built from TRBV2 and TRBJ1-1; a possible D gene is TRBD1 (6 bases). V lost 7 bases and J 0 bases, leaving 12 bases between the germline ends. Germline CDR1 is SNHLY and CDR2 is FYNNEI. CDR3 length: 14 residues. The CDR3 region is CASNLQGMNTEAFF. CDR3 DNA: TGTGCCAGCAATTTACAGGGCATGAACACTGAAGCTTTCTTT.

The chain combines TRBV14 with TRBJ2-3; D perhaps matches TRBD1 (6 bases). Germline V gene sequence: CDR1 SGHDN, CDR2 FVKESK. V lost 4 bases, J lost 4 bases, and 15 bases lay in between. This CDR3 has 15 amino acids. CDR3 protein: CASSPYGGRADTQYF. The CDR3 DNA is TGTGCCAGCAGCCCTTATGGGGGCAGGGCAGATACGCAGTATTTT. Variable domain in full (rest from reference TRBV14 and TRBJ2-3): EAGVTQFPSHSVIEKGQTVTLRCDPISGHDNLYWYRRVMGKEIKFLLHFVKESKQDESGMPNNRFLAERTGGTYSTLKVQPAELEDSGVYFCASSPYGGRADTQYFGPGTRLTVL.

The rearrangement uses TRBV21-1 and TRBJ1-2. TRBV21-1 is a listed pseudogene. This CDR3 has 15 amino acids. The CDR3 reads CASSKREGPDYGYTF. CDR3 sequence (DNA): TGTGCCAGCAGCAAACGGGAGGGTCCAGACTATGGCTACACCTTC.

V usage is TRBV11-3 and J usage is TRBJ1-6; maybe TRBD1 (6 bases). Germline lookup yields CDR1 SGHNT and CDR2 YENEEA. V lost 5 bases and J 6 bases, leaving 14 bases between the germline ends. The CDR3 loop spans 15 amino acids. The chain's CDR3 is CASSPEQGTNSPLHF. CDR3 DNA: TGTGCCAGCAGCCCGGAACAGGGAACTAATTCACCCCTCCACTTT.

This clone was picked up one time. The rearrangement links TRBV3-1 (or the pseudogene TRBV3-2) to TRBJ2-3; the match to TRBD2 covers 10 bases. The CDR3 spans 15 residues. The V gene's germline CDR1 is LGHDT and CDR2 YNNKEL (reference sequence). V was pared by 4 bases and J by 6 bases, with 7 bases of the junction left unmatched. The CDR3 sequence is CASSLSGGADDTQYF. CDR3 DNA: TGTGCCAGCAGCCTAAGCGGGGGGGCCGACGATACGCAGTATTTT.

The V gene is TRBV6-5, the J gene TRBJ2-7; 9 bases agree with TRBD1. CDR1 is MNHEY, CDR2 SVGAGI, per germline. The CDR3 loop spans 15 amino acids. V shed 6 bases and J 6 bases; nucleotides not matched to a gene: 12. CDR3 coding DNA: TGTGCCAGCAGGACCGCCGGGACAGGGAGGTTCGAGCAGTACTTC. This codes for CASRTAGTGRFEQYF.

This rearrangement joins TRBV7-2 to TRBJ1-2; no firm D call. The CDR3 is made up of 13 amino acids. V gave up 5 bases and J gave up 2 bases, with 9 bases separating them. CDR1 SGHTA and CDR2 FQGNSA come from the germline V gene. The DNA for the CDR3 is TGTGCCAGCAGCCCAGACAAAAACTATGGCTACACCTTC. It specifies CASSPDKNYGYTF.

This chain links TRBV24-1 with TRBJ2-1, with D maybe TRBD1 (5 bases). CDR1 and CDR2 (germline): KGHDR, SFDVKD. CDR3 size: 14 residues. Trimming took off 9 bases at V and 8 bases at J, with 19 bases between the two ends. CDR3 nucleotides: TGTGCCACCGCAAAAAGGGGCTCCCCGCATGAGCAGTTCTTC. This translates into CATAKRGSPHEQFF.

The gene calls are TRBV2 and TRBJ1-1; 8 bases fit TRBD1. This CDR3 comprises 15 residues. Germline values: CDR1 SNHLY, CDR2 FYNNEI. The V and J ends lost 7 bases and 5 bases, in that order; junction bases with no gene match: 12. The CDR3 loop reads CASTGQGASATEAFF. The CDR3 coding sequence is TGTGCCAGCACGGGGCAGGGGGCAAGCGCGACTGAAGCTTTCTTT.

In its sample, this clone was seen many times. The chain couples TRBV6-2 or TRBV6-3 to TRBJ1-1; D is unclear. Germline assignment: CDR1 MNHEY and CDR2 SVGEGT. The V and J ends lost 6 bases and 2 bases respectively, with 7 bases between them. CDR3 length equals 12 residues. This CDR3 reads CASSSGNTEAFF. The DNA for the CDR3 is TGTGCCAGCAGCTCAGGAAACACTGAAGCTTTCTTT.